Below, 9 T cell receptor beta chains from the same sample are listed, as sequenced in a study of cytomegalovirus exposure and HLA in healthy donors (TCRdb year 2017). The receptor library was made with the immunoSEQ multiplex PCR assay. A mixture of 60 forward primers for TCR Vbeta segments and 13 reverse primers for TCR Jbeta segments was used in the multiplex PCR. This immuneACCESS table, as held by TCRdb, lists in-frame sequences with V and J called but not all clones. Of the missing ones, under half trace to an unresolved V gene in checked studies; the others have no known cause. The sample data list 110,000 or so clones, and about 76% of these were observed just once. The top ten clones comprise about 12% of the sample. The sample was PBMCs. These TCRs come from a woman in her thirties or forties in good health and CMV-seropositive.

The rearrangement links TRBV15 to TRBJ2-1, with D tentatively TRBD2 (5 bases). CDR1 and CDR2 (germline): LNHNV, YYDKDF (reference sequence). The germline V and J ends were trimmed by 0 bases and 0 bases, with 6 bases remaining between them. CDR3 length: 15 amino acids. CDR3 DNA: TGTGCCACCAGCAGAGACGCGGGCTCCTACAATGAGCAGTTCTTC. As protein: CATSRDAGSYNEQFF.

CDR3 nucleotide sequence: TGCGCCAGCAGCGAGTTAGGGACTAGCCTCAATGAGCAGTTCTTC. The encoded protein is CASSELGTSLNEQFF. J is TRBJ2-1 and V is TRBV5-1; 9 bases match TRBD2. V lost 4 bases, J lost 6 bases, and 8 bases stayed unmatched. This CDR3 has 15 amino acids. Germline V gene data show CDR1 as SGHRS and CDR2 as YFSETQ.

The chain employs TRBV2 and TRBJ1-5, with 10 nucleotides matching TRBD1. CDR1 and CDR2 (germline): SNHLY, FYNNEI. Trimming removed 6 bases from V and 6 bases from J; junction bases left unmatched: 11. The CDR3 extends over 16 amino acids. The DNA of the CDR3 is TGTGCCAGCAGCGGACAGGGGGGTCGAATAGGTCAGCCCCAGCATTTT. This gives the protein CASSGQGGRIGQPQHF.

V gene TRBV6-6 combines with J gene TRBJ2-3, with TRBD2 matching 7 bases. V dropped 5 bases and J dropped 3; count of bases not matched to a gene: 8. CDR1 is MNHNY, CDR2 SVGAGI, per germline (reference sequence). The CDR3 is 15 residues long. The CDR3 DNA is TGTGCCAGCAGTCAAGGTGGGGGGGGGACAGATACGCAGTATTTT. Its translation: CASSQGGGGTDTQYF.

V is TRBV6-1 and J is TRBJ2-5; TRBD1 aligns across 10 bases. J gave up 4 bases and V 3 bases, and 11 bases lay outside the gene matches. In germline, CDR1 is MNHNS, CDR2 SASEGT. The CDR3 spans 17 residues. The chain's CDR3 is CASSDRQGAGRIETQYF. CDR3 DNA: TGTGCCAGCAGTGACCGACAGGGGGCCGGTCGTATAGAGACCCAGTACTTC.

The genes are TRBV4-1 and TRBJ1-6, with 7 bases identical to TRBD1. The V segment lost 1 base and the J segment 6 bases; nucleotides outside the gene matches: 6. CDR1 and CDR2 from the germline V gene are MGHRA and YSYEKL. The length of the CDR3 is 16 residues. The CDR3 sequence is CASSQGRGQINSPLHF. The CDR3 DNA reads as TGCGCCAGCAGCCAAGGCAGGGGACAGATTAATTCACCCCTCCACTTT.

CDR3 sequence (DNA): TGTGCCAGCAGCTCCGGACAGGGGAGCTCCTATAATTCACCCCTCCACTTT. This gives the protein CASSSGQGSSYNSPLHF. The chain combines TRBV13 with TRBJ1-6, with TRBD1 matching over 9 bases. J gave up 0 bases and V 4 bases, and 4 bases lay outside the gene matches. Germline V CDR1 and CDR2: PRHDT, FYEKMQ (reference sequence). This CDR3 region has 17 residues.

This clone was detected a few times. This sequence joins TRBV7-9 and TRBJ2-6; TRBD2 agrees at 7 bases. V trimming: 2 bases; J trimming: 2 bases; junction bases outside the gene matches: 0. The CDR3 has 15 amino acids. Germline CDR1 SEHNR, CDR2 FQNEAQ (reference sequence). CDR3 protein: CASSLSGTGANVLTF. CDR3 in DNA: TGTGCCAGCAGCTTAAGCGGGACTGGGGCCAACGTCCTGACTTTC.

The chain is built from TRBV9 and TRBJ2-7; 10 bases map to TRBD1. The trim removed 4 bases at V and 3 bases at J, leaving 7 bases unmatched. This CDR3 spans 15 amino acids. Germline CDR1 reads SGDLS; CDR2 reads YYNGEE. DNA of the CDR3: TGTGCCAGCAGCACCGGGACAGGGGTTGGCTACGAGCAGTACTTC. Amino acid sequence: CASSTGTGVGYEQYF.